This T cell receptor (beta chain) was observed in a study of breast tumors, draining lymph nodes, adjacent tissues. Breast cancer patients provided tissue from their axillary draining lymph nodes. Study-level results: Tumor repertoires ranked between lymph nodes and nontumor tissue in diversity, with V and J gene preferences.

MiXCR, run by TCRdb on the multiplex PCR reads, gives a single entry per CDR3 protein. Among under 250,000 distinct CDR3 sequences listed, roughly 32% were seen once. In the case of this clonotype: Its antigen is unidentified.

CDR1 is SGHRS, CDR2 YFSETQ, per germline. This CDR3 contains 16 residues. V dropped 3 bases and J dropped 2; count of bases not matched to a gene: 5. Sequencing used axillary lymph node tissue. The receptor was isolated from a female donor with breast cancer. Some clones in this sample may be carry-over from other donors' samples. The gene calls are TRBV5-1 and TRBJ2-5, with 12 bases that match TRBD1. The CDR3 protein is CASSSGTGGPQETQYF. The DNA for the CDR3 is TGCGCCAGCAGCTCCGGGACAGGGGGCCCTCAAGAGACCCAGTACTTC.